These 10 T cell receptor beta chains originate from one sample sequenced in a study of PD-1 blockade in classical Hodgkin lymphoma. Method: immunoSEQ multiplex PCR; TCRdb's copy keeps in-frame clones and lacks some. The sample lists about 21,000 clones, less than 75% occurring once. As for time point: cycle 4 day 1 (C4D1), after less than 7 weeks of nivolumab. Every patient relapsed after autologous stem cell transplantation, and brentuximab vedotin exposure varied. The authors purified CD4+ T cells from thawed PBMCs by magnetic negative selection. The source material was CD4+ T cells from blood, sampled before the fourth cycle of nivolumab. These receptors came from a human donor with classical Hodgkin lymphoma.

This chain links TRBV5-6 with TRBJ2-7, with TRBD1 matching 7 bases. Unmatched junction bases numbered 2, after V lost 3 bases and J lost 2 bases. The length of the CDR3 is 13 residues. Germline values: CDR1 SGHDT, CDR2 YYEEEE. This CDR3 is CASSWDRTYEQYF. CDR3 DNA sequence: TGTGCCAGCAGCTGGGACAGAACCTACGAGCAGTACTTC.

Here the CDR3 DNA reads TGTGCCAGCAGCTGGAAAAAGGGACAGGGGGACACTGAAGCTTTCTTT. Amino acid sequence: CASSWKKGQGDTEAFF. This chain joins TRBV11-1 and TRBJ1-1, with 11 bases fitting TRBD1. With V trimmed by 4 bases and J by 3 bases, 7 bases remained unmatched. The CDR3 totals 16 residues. The germline V gene has CDR1 SGHAT and CDR2 FQDESV (reference sequence). Supplemented by reference TRBV11-1 and TRBJ1-1, the full variable domain reads EAEVAQSPRYKITEKSQAVAFWCDPISGHATLYWYRQILGQGPELLVQFQDESVVDDSQLPKDRFSAERLKGVDSTLKIQPAELGDSAMYLCASSWKKGQGDTEAFFGQGTRLTVV.

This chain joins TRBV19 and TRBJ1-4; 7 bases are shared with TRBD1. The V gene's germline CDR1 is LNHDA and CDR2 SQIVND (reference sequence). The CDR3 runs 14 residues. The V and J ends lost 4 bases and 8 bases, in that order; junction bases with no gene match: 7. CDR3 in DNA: TGTGCCAGTAGTACGGGGCAGGACAGGGAAAAACTGTTTTTT. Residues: CASSTGQDREKLFF. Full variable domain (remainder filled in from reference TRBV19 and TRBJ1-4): DGGITQSPKYLFRKEGQNVTLSCEQNLNHDAMYWYRQDPGQGLRLIYYSQIVNDFQKGDIAEGYSVSREKKESFPLTVTSAQKNPTAFYLCASSTGQDREKLFFGSGTQLSVL.

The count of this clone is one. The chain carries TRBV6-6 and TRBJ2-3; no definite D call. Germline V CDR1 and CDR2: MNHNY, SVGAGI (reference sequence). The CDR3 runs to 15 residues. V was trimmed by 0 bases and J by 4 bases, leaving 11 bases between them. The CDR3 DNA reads TGTGCCAGCAGTTACTCATCCCAGAGGCCAGATACGCAGTATTTT. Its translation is CASSYSSQRPDTQYF.

The CDR3 sequence is CASSPTGGVSNQPQHF. CDR3 bases: TGTGCCAGCAGTCCTACAGGGGGGGTGTCAAATCAGCCCCAGCATTTT. V is TRBV28 and J is TRBJ1-5, with TRBD1 identical over 8 bases. The germline gives CDR1 MDHEN, CDR2 SYDVKM. The trim removed 5 bases at V and 4 bases at J, leaving 10 bases unmatched. The CDR3 is 16 residues long.

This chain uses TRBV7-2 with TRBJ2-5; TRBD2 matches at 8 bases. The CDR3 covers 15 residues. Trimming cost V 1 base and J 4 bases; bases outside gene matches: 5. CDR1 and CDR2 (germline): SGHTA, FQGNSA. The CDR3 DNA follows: TGTGCCAGCAGCTTAGGACTCGGGGGGGGAGAGACCCAGTACTTC. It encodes CASSLGLGGGETQYF. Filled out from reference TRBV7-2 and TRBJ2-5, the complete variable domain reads GAGVSQSPSNKVTEKGKDVELRCDPISGHTALYWYRQSLGQGLEFLIYFQGNSAPDKSGLPSDRFSAERTGGSVSTLTIQRTQQEDSAVYLCASSLGLGGGETQYFGPGTRLLVL.

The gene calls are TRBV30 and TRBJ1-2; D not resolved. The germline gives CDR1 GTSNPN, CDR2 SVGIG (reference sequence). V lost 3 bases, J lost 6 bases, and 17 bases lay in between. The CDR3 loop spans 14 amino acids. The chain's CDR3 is CAWSVGGGIDGYTF. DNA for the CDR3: TGTGCCTGGAGCGTGGGCGGCGGGATAGATGGCTACACCTTC.

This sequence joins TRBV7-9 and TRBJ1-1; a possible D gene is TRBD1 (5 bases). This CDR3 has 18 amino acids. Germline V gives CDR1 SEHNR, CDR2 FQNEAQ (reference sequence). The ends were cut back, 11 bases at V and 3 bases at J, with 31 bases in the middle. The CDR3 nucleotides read TGTGCCTCCAGAGTCTCTGGGGCCAGGGCGCCGAGGGACACTGAAGCTTTCTTT. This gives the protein CASRVSGARAPRDTEAFF.

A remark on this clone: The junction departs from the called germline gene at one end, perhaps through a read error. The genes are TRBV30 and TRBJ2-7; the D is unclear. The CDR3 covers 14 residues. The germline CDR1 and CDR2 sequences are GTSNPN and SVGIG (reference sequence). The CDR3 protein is CAWSLAGKPAEHYF. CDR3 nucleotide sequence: TGTGCCTGGAGTTTGGCAGGCAAACCCGCCGAGCATTACTTC.

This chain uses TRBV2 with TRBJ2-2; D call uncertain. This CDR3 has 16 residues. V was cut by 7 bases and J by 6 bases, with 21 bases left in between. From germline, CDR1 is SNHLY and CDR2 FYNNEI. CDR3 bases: TGTGCCAGCACTCCGACCCTCAGTCTCCAGGCCGGGGAGCTGTTTTTT. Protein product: CASTPTLSLQAGELFF. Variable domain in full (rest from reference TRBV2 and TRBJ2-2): EPEVTQTPSHQVTQMGQEVILRCVPISNHLYFYWYRQILGQKVEFLVSFYNNEISEKSEIFDDQFSVERPDGSNFTLKIRSTKLEDSAMYFCASTPTLSLQAGELFFGEGSRLTVL.